These 23 T cell receptor beta chains were all obtained from the same sample, sequenced in a study of early T cells in non-severe SARS-CoV-2 infection. TCRdb used MiXCR to reprocess the 5' RACE reads, holding one entry per CDR3 protein. This sample yields about 60,000 distinct CDR3 sequences, of which around 12% are seen a single time; about 4% belongs to the top ten. Sample: whole blood. Receptors were obtained from an adult who was a healthcare worker with PCR-confirmed SARS-CoV-2 infection or an uninfected control (not recorded which).

This clonotype was picked up a small number of times. V gene TRBV11-2 combines with J gene TRBJ2-1; no definite D call. This CDR3 is 12 amino acids long. Germline CDR1 reads SGHAT; CDR2 reads FQNNGV. Trimming pared 5 bases from V and 6 bases from J, leaving 8 bases between. CDR3 protein: CASSRTFNEQFF. The CDR3 DNA is TGTGCCAGCAGCCGGACCTTCAATGAGCAGTTCTTC.

On this clonotype: A much larger clone sits a single nucleotide away, making a read error possible. The chain joins TRBV7-9 to TRBJ1-6; D not certain. The CDR3 sequence is 12 residues long. Trimming removed 3 bases at V and 11 bases at J, with 8 bases between. Germline-derived CDR1 and CDR2 are SEHNR and FQNEAQ (reference sequence). For the CDR3, the DNA is TGTGCCAGCAGCTTTGAAGGTGCACCCCTCCACTTT. Protein: CASSFEGAPLHF.

The chain has TRBV30 and TRBJ1-1; 8 bases map to TRBD1. V was clipped by 5 bases and J by 1 base; unmatched bases: 3. CDR1 and CDR2 from the germline V gene are GTSNPN and SVGIG (reference sequence). This CDR3 is 13 amino acids long. The CDR3 DNA reads as TGTGCCTGGGACAGGGGAGGGAACACTGAAGCTTTCTTT. Its translation: CAWDRGGNTEAFF. Complete variable domain (other parts from reference TRBV30 and TRBJ1-1): SQTIHQWPATLVQPVGSPLSLECTVEGTSNPNLYWYRQAAGRGLQLLFYSVGIGQISSEVPQNLSASRPQDRQFILSSKKLLLSDSGFYLCAWDRGGNTEAFFGQGTRLTVV.

The J gene is TRBJ1-1, the V gene TRBV20-1; 9 nucleotides agree with TRBD1. The CDR3 spans 15 residues. CDR1 DFQATT and CDR2 SNEGSKA come from the germline V gene (reference sequence). With 1 base clipped from V and 10 bases from J, the junction kept 13 bases outside the gene matches. The CDR3 spells CSARVRTGAVIGAFF. As DNA, the CDR3 is TGCAGTGCTAGAGTTAGGACAGGGGCGGTTATTGGAGCTTTCTTT.

This chain links TRBV21-1 with TRBJ2-7; the table's D call, TRBD1, was not checked against the DNA. TRBV21-1 is designated a pseudogene. CDR3 length: 15 amino acids. CDR3 DNA: TGTGCCAGCAGCACGATGACAGGGGGCATTGACGAGCAGTACTTC. The encoded protein is CASSTMTGGIDEQYF.

This clonotype appeared a single time. The rearrangement links TRBV6-5 to TRBJ1-1; D remains ambiguous. V was shortened by 2 bases and J by 4 bases, with 8 bases between the two germline ends. CDR1 and CDR2 (germline): MNHEY, SVGAGI. The CDR3 is made up of 13 amino acids. The CDR3 bases are TGTGCCAGCAGTTACGTATTGGGCACTGAAGCTTTCTTT. This gives the protein CASSYVLGTEAFF.

V is TRBV10-3 and J is TRBJ2-7; 8 bases fit TRBD1. V lost 5 bases, J lost 7 bases, and 7 bases stayed unmatched. Looked up from germline, CDR1 is ENHRY and CDR2 is SYGVKD. The CDR3 has 13 residues. CDR3 protein: CAISPGQEGEQYF. CDR3 in DNA: TGTGCCATCAGTCCGGGACAGGAGGGAGAGCAGTACTTC.

This clonotype was detected many times. The chain carries TRBV28 and TRBJ2-4; D is possibly TRBD1 (6 bases). The CDR3 is 12 residues long. V lost 5 bases and J lost 14, with 16 bases in between. Germline V gene data show CDR1 as MDHEN and CDR2 as SYDVKM. CDR3 bases: TGTGCCAGCAGTCCCTTTGGACAGAGTGAGTACTTC. It yields the protein CASSPFGQSEYF.

This clonotype occurred once. This sequence joins TRBV7-9 and TRBJ2-4, with 8 bases lining up with TRBD2. The V segment lost 8 bases and the J segment 5 bases; nucleotides outside the gene matches: 8. Germline CDR1 is SEHNR and CDR2 is FQNEAQ (reference sequence). This CDR3 contains 14 residues. The CDR3 sequence: CASGGAGAENIQYF. In DNA, the CDR3 is TGTGCCAGCGGTGGAGCGGGAGCGGAAAACATTCAGTACTTC.

This clonotype appeared many times. The CDR3 region is CASSQEPGRLSYEQYF. The CDR3, as DNA: TGTGCCAGCAGCCAAGAACCGGGTCGCCTTTCCTACGAGCAGTACTTC. The chain joins TRBV3-1 to TRBJ2-7; unclear D gene. The CDR3 has 16 residues. V gave up 0 bases and J gave up 1 base, with 13 bases separating them. CDR1 and CDR2 (germline): LGHDT, YNNKEL (reference sequence).

This clonotype occurred a few times. The chain has TRBV15 and TRBJ2-7; D might be TRBD2 (5 bases). This CDR3 comprises 14 residues. Germline V gives CDR1 LNHNV, CDR2 YYDKDF (reference sequence). V was pared by 4 bases and J by 3 bases, with 13 bases between. CDR3 sequence reads: CATSNGPAGYEQYF. The CDR3 region has the DNA TGTGCCACCAGCAACGGGCCGGCGGGCTACGAGCAGTACTTC.

In its sample, this clonotype was seen many times. The chain joins TRBV7-8 to TRBJ1-1, with TRBD1 matching over 7 bases. The CDR3 has 14 residues. With V trimmed by 5 bases and J by 0 bases, 3 bases remained unmatched. Germline CDR1 reads SGHVS; CDR2 reads FQNEAQ. CDR3 loop: CASSTQGMNTEAFF. DNA of the CDR3: TGTGCCAGCAGCACACAGGGGATGAACACTGAAGCTTTCTTT.

A few counts support this clonotype. The CDR3 sequence: CASSLVGTGSYEQYF. The CDR3 DNA follows: TGCGCCAGCAGCTTGGTCGGGACAGGGTCCTACGAGCAGTACTTC. The rearrangement uses TRBV5-1 and TRBJ2-7, with 9 bases that match TRBD1. There are 15 residues in the CDR3. Germline V lookup: CDR1 SGHRS, CDR2 YFSETQ. J was trimmed by 1 base and V by 0 bases; bases with no gene match: 2.

This sequence joins TRBV27 and TRBJ2-1, with TRBD2 identical over 12 bases. The CDR3 totals 16 residues. Germline V gene sequence: CDR1 MNHEY, CDR2 SMNVEV (reference sequence). V was clipped by 5 bases and J by 8 bases; unmatched bases: 10. The CDR3 here is CASSPPRTSGVYEQFF. In nucleotides, the CDR3 is TGTGCCAGCAGTCCTCCTCGGACTAGCGGGGTTTATGAGCAGTTCTTC.

This clonotype was counted a few times. V is TRBV20-1 and J is TRBJ2-1; no firm D call. The length of the CDR3 is 12 residues. Germline loops: CDR1 DFQATT, CDR2 SNEGSKA (reference sequence). V lost 3 bases and J 0 bases, leaving 3 bases between the germline ends. CDR3 sequence reads: CSASPSYNEQFF. CDR3 in DNA: TGCAGTGCTAGCCCCTCCTACAATGAGCAGTTCTTC.

This clonotype was counted many times. The chain employs TRBV6-5 and TRBJ2-1, with D hard to call. The CDR3 is 14 amino acids. CDR1 is MNHEY and CDR2 is SVGAGI in the germline V gene. The ends were cut back, 0 bases at V and 3 bases at J, with 6 bases in the middle. CDR3 DNA sequence: TGTGCCAGCAGTTACTCGACGGACTACAATGAGCAGTTCTTC. It encodes CASSYSTDYNEQFF.

This clonotype was observed a handful of times. The rearrangement links TRBV2 to TRBJ1-2; D unclear. This CDR3 contains 12 residues. The V end lost 8 bases, the J end lost 4 bases, and 11 bases lay between the germline ends. Germline loops: CDR1 SNHLY, CDR2 FYNNEI. The CDR3 DNA reads as TGTGCCAGCCACGGCTTCAGCTATGGCTACACCTTC. Residues: CASHGFSYGYTF.

The CDR3 sequence: CASSPRVAGELFF. The CDR3, as DNA: TGTGCCAGCTCACCAAGGGTCGCCGGGGAGCTGTTTTTT. This chain links TRBV18 with TRBJ2-2; D is ambiguous. The germline gives CDR1 KGHSH, CDR2 LQKENI. The CDR3 consists of 13 residues. Trimming removed 2 bases at V and 6 bases at J, with 7 bases between.

This clonotype was detected many times. This rearrangement joins TRBV5-1 to TRBJ2-7, with a possible D match to TRBD2 (6 bases). The germline V and J ends were trimmed by 4 bases and 1 base, with 12 bases remaining between them. The CDR3 extends over 14 amino acids. Germline V gene lookup returns CDR1 SGHRS and CDR2 YFSETQ. The DNA of the CDR3 is TGCGCCAGCAGCCCGGTGGGGGGATCCTACGAGCAGTACTTC. Translating gives CASSPVGGSYEQYF.

This clonotype was detected ten times or more. The chain uses TRBV18 and TRBJ2-7; TRBD1 matches 8 bases. V was clipped by 5 bases and J by 6 bases; unmatched bases: 9. The germline CDR1 and CDR2 sequences are KGHSH and LQKENI. The CDR3 has 14 residues. This CDR3 is CASSGLGTGLEQYF. As DNA, the CDR3 is TGTGCCAGCTCAGGACTCGGGACAGGTCTCGAGCAGTACTTC.

This clonotype was detected a few times. The V call is TRBV7-6, the J call TRBJ2-1, with D maybe TRBD2 (9 bases). The CDR3 consists of 15 residues. Germline-derived CDR1 and CDR2 are SGHVS and FNYEAQ. V was clipped by 5 bases and J by 9 bases, with 20 bases between them. The CDR3, as DNA: TGTGCCAGCAGCCCGACTAGCGGAGGACAGGGTGAGCAGTTCTTC. It is translated as CASSPTSGGQGEQFF.

In its sample, this clonotype was seen a few times. V is TRBV2 and J is TRBJ2-7; no reliable D call. Trimming left V 2 bases short and J 5 bases short, with 1 base between. This CDR3 comprises 10 residues. Germline CDR1 is SNHLY and CDR2 is FYNNEI. The chain's CDR3 is CASSEHEQYF. The CDR3 region has the DNA TGTGCCAGCAGTGAACACGAGCAGTACTTC.

This clonotype turned up a few times. The chain carries TRBV7-8 and TRBJ2-7; the match to TRBD1 covers 7 bases. J lost 6 bases, V lost 3 bases, and 5 bases had no gene match. The length of the CDR3 is 13 residues. Looked up from germline, CDR1 is SGHVS and CDR2 is FQNEAQ. Written as DNA, the CDR3 is TGTGCCAGCAGCTTTACAGGGGAAGGCGAGCAGTACTTC. Residues: CASSFTGEGEQYF.